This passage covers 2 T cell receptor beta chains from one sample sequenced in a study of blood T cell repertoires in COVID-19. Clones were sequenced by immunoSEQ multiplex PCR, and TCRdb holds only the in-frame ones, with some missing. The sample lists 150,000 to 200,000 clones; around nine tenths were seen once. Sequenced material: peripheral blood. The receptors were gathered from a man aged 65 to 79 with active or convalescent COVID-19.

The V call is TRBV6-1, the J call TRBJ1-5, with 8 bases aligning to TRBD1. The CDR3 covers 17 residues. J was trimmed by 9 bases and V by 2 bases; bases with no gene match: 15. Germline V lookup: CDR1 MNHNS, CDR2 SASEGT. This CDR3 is CASSENSFGTGATPQHF. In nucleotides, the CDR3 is TGTGCCAGCAGTGAAAATTCCTTCGGGACAGGCGCAACGCCCCAGCATTTT.

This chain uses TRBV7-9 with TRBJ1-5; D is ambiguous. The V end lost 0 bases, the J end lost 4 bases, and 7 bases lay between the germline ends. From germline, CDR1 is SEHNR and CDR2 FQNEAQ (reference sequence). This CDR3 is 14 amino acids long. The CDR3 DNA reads TGTGCCAGCAGCTTAGCGCCGGTGAATCAGCCCCAGCATTTT. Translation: CASSLAPVNQPQHF.